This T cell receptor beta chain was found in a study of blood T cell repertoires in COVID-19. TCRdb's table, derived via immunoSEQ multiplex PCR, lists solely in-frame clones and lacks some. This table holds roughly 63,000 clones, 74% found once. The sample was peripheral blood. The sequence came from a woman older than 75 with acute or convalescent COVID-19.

In DNA form, the CDR3 reads TGTGCCAGCAGCGCACGGGGACAGGTGGGGTCCTACGAGCAGTACTTC. Protein sequence: CASSARGQVGSYEQYF. The gene calls are TRBV7-9 and TRBJ2-7; 8 bases are shared with TRBD1. V shed 5 bases, J shed 1 base, and the junction held 10 bases outside the gene matches. From germline, CDR1 is SEHNR and CDR2 FQNEAQ (reference sequence). The CDR3 has 16 amino acids.